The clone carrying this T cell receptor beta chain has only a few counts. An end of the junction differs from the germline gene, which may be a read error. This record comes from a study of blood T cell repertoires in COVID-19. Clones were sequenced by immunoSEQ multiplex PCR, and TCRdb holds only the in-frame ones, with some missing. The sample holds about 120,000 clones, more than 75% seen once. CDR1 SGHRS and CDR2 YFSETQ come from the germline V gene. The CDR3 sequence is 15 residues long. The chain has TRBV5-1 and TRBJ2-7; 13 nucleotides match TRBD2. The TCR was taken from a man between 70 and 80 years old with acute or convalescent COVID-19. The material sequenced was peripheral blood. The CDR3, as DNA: TGCGCCAGCAGCTTGACCGGGACTAGCGGGACTTTGGGGACTTTC. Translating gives CASSLTGTSGTLGTF.